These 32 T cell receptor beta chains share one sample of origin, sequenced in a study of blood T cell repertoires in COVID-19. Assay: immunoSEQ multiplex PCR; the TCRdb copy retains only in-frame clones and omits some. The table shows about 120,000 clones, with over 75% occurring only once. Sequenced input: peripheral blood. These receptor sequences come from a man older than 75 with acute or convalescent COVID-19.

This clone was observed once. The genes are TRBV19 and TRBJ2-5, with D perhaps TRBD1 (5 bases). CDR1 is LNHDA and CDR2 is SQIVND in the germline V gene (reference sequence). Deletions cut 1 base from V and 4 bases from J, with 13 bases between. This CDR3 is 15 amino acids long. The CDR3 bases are TGTGCCAGTAGTATAGCCGCCAGGGTCTTAGAGACCCAGTACTTC. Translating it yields CASSIAARVLETQYF.

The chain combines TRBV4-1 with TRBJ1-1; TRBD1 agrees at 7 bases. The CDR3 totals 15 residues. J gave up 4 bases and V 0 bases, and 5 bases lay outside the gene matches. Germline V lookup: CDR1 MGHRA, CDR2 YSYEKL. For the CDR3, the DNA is TGCGCCAGCAGCCAAGATTACAGGGGTGCCACTGAAGCTTTCTTT. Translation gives CASSQDYRGATEAFF.

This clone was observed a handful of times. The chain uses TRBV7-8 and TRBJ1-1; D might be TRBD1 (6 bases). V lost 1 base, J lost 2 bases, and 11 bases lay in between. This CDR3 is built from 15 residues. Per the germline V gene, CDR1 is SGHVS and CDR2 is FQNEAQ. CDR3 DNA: TGTGCCAGCAGCTTAGGGGGGCCGGGAAACACTGAAGCTTTCTTT. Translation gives CASSLGGPGNTEAFF.

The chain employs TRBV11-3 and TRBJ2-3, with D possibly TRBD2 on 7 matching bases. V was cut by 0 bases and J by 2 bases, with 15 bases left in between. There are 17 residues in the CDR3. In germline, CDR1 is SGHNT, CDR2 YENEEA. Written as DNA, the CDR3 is TGTGCCAGCAGCTTAGATGGCGCGGGGGCCAACACAGATACGCAGTATTTT. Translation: CASSLDGAGANTDTQYF.

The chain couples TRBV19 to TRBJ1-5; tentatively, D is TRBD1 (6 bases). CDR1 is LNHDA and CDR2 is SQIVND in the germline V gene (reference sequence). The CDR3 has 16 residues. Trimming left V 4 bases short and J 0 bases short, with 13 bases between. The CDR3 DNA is TGTGCCAGTAGTACCGTACAGGGAATTAGCAATCAGCCCCAGCATTTT. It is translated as CASSTVQGISNQPQHF.

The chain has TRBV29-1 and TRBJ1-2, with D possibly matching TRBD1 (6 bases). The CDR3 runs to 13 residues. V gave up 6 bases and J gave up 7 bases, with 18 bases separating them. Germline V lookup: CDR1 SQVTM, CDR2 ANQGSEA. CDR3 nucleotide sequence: TGCAGCGTCCTAATTGGGGGGGCTCTTGGCTACACCTTC. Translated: CSVLIGGALGYTF.

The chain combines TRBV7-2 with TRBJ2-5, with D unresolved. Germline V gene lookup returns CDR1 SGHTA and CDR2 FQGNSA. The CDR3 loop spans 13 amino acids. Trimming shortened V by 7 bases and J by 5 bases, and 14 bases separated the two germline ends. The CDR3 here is CASTISYKETQYF. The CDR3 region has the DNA TGTGCCAGCACCATTAGCTATAAGGAGACCCAGTACTTC.

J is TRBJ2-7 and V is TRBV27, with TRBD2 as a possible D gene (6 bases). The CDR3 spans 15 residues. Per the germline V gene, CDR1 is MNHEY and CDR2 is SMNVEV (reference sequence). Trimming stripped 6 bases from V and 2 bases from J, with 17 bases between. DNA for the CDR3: TGTGCCAGCAGCTTCCTGGGGGGAATGGCCTACGAGCAGTACTTC. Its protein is CASSFLGGMAYEQYF.

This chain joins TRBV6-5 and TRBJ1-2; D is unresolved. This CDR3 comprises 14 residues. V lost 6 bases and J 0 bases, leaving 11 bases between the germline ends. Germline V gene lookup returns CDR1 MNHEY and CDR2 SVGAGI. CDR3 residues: CASRGSTPNYGYTF. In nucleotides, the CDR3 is TGTGCCAGCAGAGGTTCGACACCTAACTATGGCTACACCTTC.

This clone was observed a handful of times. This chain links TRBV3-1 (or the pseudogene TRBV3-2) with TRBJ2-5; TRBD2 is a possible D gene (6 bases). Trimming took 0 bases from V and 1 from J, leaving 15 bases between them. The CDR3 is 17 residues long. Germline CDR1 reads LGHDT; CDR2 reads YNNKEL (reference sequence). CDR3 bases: TGTGCCAGCAGCCAAGATCTAGGGCGGGACCTCCAAGAGACCCAGTACTTC. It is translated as CASSQDLGRDLQETQYF.

The CDR3 sequence: CASSQEDSKGVNTEAFF. CDR3 nucleotide sequence: TGTGCCAGCAGCCAAGAGGACAGTAAAGGGGTAAACACTGAAGCTTTCTTT. The chain combines TRBV4-2 with TRBJ1-1, with D possibly matching TRBD1 (6 bases). The length of the CDR3 is 17 residues. Germline assignment: CDR1 LGHNA and CDR2 YNFKEQ. V was shortened by 0 bases and J by 2 bases, with 16 bases between the two germline ends.

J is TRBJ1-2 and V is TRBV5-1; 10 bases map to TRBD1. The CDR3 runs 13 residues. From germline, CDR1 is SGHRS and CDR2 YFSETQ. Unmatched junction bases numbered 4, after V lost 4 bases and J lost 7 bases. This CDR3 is CASSTGQGGGYTF. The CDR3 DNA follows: TGCGCCAGCAGCACCGGACAGGGGGGTGGCTACACCTTC. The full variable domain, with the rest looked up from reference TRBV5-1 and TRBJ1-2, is KAGVTQTPRYLIKTRGQQVTLSCSPISGHRSVSWYQQTPGQGLQFLFEYFSETQRNKGNFPGRFSGRQFSNSRSEMNVSTLELGDSALYLCASSTGQGGGYTFGSGTRLTVV.

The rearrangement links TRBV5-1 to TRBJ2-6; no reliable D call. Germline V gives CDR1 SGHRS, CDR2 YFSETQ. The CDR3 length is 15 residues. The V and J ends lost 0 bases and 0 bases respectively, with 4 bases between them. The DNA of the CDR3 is TGCGCCAGCAGCTTGGTAGACTCTGGGGCCAACGTCCTGACTTTC. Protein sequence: CASSLVDSGANVLTF.

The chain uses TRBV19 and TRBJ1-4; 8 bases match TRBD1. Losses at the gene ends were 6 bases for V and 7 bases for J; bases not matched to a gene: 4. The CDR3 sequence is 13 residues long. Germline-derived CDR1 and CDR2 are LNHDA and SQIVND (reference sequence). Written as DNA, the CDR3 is TGTGCCAGTAGAGGACAGGGCCCTGAAAAACTGTTTTTT. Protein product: CASRGQGPEKLFF.

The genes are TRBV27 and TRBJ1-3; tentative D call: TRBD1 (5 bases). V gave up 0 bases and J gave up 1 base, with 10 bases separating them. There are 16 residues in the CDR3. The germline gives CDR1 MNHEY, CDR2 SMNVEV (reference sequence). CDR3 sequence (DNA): TGTGCCAGCAGTTTATCCCCCCAGGGTTCTGGAAACACCATATATTTT. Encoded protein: CASSLSPQGSGNTIYF.

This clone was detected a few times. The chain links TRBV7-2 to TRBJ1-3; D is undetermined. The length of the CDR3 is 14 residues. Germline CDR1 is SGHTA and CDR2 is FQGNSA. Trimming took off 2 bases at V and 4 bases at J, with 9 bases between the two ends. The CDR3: CASSLTGGGNTIYF. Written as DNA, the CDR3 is TGTGCCAGCAGCTTAACGGGTGGGGGAAACACCATATATTTT.

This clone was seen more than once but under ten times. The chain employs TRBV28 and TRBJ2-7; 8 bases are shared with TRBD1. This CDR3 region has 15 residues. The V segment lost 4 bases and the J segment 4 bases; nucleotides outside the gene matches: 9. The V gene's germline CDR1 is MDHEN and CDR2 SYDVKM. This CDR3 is CASSSPTGVFYEQYF. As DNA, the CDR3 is TGTGCCAGCAGTTCCCCGACAGGGGTATTTTACGAGCAGTACTTC. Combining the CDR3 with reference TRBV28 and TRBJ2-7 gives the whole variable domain DVKVTQSSRYLVKRTGEKVFLECVQDMDHENMFWYRQDPGLGLRLIYFSYDVKMKEKGDIPEGYSVSREKKERFSLILESASTNQTSMYLCASSSPTGVFYEQYFGPGTRLTVT.

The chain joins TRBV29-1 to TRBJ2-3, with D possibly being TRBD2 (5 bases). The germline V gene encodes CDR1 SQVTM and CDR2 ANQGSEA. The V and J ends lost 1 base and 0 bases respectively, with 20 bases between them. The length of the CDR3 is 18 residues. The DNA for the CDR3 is TGCAGCGTTGAAGTCGGAGGCGAGAGATGGGCTAGCACAGATACGCAGTATTTT. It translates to CSVEVGGERWASTDTQYF.

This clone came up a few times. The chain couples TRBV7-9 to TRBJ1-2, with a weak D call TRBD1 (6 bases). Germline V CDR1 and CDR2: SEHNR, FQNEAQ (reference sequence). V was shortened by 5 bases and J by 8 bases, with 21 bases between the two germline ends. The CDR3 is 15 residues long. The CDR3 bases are TGTGCCAGCAGCCACCGGGACACGGCGTTTCGAGGCTACACCTTC. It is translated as CASSHRDTAFRGYTF.

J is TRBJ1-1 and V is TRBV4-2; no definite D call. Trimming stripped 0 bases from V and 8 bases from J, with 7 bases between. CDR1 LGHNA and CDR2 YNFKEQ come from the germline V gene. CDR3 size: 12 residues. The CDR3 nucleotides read TGTGCCAGCAGCCAAGAAGCCGGGGAAGCTTTCTTT. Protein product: CASSQEAGEAFF.

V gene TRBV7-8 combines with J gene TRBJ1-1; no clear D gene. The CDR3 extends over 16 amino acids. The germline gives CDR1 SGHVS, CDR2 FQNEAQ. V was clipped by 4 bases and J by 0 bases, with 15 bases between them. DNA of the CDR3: TGTGCCAGCAGCTCCCTGGGAGGGAATATGAACACTGAAGCTTTCTTT. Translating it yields CASSSLGGNMNTEAFF.

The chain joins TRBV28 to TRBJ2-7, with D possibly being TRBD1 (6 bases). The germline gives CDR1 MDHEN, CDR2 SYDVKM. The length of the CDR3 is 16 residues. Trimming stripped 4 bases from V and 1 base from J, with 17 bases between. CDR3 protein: CASSSTGSSISYEQYF. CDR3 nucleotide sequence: TGTGCCAGCAGTTCGACAGGATCTTCGATTTCCTACGAGCAGTACTTC.

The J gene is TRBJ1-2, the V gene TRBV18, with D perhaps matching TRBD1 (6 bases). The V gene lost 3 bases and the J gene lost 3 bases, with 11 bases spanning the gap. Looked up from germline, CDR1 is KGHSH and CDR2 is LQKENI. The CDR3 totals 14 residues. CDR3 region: CASSPGAGDYGYTF. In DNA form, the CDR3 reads TGTGCCAGCTCACCCGGGGCAGGGGACTATGGCTACACCTTC.

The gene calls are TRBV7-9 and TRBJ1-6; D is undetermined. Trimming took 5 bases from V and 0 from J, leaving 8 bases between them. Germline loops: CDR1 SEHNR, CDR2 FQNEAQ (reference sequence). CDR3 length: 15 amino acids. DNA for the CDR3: TGTGCCAGCAGCCTAGGGAGCTCCTATAATTCACCCCTCCACTTT. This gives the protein CASSLGSSYNSPLHF.

As DNA, the CDR3 is TGTGCCATCAGTGCCCCTAGCGGGGGGTCAGGGGAGCTGTTTTTT. The encoded protein is CAISAPSGGSGELFF. This rearrangement joins TRBV10-3 to TRBJ2-2; 11 bases map to TRBD2. The CDR3 totals 15 residues. V trimming: 4 bases; J trimming: 8 bases; junction bases outside the gene matches: 6. The germline gives CDR1 ENHRY, CDR2 SYGVKD.

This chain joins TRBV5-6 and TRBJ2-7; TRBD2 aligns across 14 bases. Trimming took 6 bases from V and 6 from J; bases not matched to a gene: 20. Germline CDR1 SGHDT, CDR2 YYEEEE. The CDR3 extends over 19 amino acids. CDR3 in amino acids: CASTSARETSGRARVEQYF. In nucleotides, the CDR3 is TGTGCCAGCACATCCGCTCGGGAGACTAGCGGGAGGGCTAGAGTCGAGCAGTACTTC.

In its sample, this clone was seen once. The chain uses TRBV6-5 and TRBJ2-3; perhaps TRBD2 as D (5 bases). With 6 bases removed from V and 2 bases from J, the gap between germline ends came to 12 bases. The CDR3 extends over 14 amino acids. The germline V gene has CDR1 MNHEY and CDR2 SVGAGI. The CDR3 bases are TGTGCCAGCAGCCGTGGGAGAAACACAGATACGCAGTATTTT. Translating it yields CASSRGRNTDTQYF.

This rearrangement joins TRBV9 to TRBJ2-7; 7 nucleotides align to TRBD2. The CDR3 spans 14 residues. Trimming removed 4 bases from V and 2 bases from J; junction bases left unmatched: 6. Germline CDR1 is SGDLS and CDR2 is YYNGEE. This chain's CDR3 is CASSFGGGAYEQYF. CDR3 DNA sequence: TGTGCCAGCAGCTTTGGGGGGGGAGCCTACGAGCAGTACTTC.

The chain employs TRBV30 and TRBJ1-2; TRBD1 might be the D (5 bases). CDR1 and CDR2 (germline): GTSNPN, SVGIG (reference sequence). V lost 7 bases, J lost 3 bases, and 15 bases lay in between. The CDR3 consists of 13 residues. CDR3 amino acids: CASLGGNDYGYTF. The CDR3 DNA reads TGTGCCTCCCTCGGGGGGAATGACTATGGCTACACCTTC.

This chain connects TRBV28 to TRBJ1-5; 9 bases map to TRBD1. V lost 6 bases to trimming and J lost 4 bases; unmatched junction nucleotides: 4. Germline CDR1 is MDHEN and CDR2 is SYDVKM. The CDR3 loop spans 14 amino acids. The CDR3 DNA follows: TGTGCCAGCAGGGGGACAGGGTGGAATCAGCCCCAGCATTTT. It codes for CASRGTGWNQPQHF.

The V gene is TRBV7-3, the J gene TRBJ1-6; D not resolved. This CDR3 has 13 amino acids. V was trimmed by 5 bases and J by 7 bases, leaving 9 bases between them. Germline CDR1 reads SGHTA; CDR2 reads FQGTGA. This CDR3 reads CASSLETNSPLHF. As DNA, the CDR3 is TGTGCCAGCAGCCTGGAGACGAATTCACCCCTCCACTTT.

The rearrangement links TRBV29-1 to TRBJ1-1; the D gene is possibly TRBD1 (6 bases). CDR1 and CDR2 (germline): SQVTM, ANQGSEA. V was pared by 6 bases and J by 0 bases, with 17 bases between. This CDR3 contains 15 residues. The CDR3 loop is CSVTRGAGLNTEAFF. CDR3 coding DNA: TGCAGCGTCACCCGGGGGGCAGGGTTGAACACTGAAGCTTTCTTT.